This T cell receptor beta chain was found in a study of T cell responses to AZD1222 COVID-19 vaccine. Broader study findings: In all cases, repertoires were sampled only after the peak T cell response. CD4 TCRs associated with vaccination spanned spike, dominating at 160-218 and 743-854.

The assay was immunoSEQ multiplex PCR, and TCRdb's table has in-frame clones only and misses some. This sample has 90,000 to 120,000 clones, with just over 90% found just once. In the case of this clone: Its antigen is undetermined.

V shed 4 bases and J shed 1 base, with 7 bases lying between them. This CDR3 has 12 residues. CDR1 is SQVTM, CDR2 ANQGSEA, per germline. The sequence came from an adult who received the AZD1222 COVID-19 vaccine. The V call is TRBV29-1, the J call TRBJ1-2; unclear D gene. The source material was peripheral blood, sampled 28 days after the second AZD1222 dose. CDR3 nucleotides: TGCAGCGTTGCTAGGATTAACTATGGCTACACCTTC. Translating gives CSVARINYGYTF.